A selection of T cell receptor beta chains follows, all from one sample in a study of hypomethylating agent response in myelodysplastic syndrome. The data were produced by immunoSEQ multiplex PCR, yet TCRdb's version contains in-frame clones alone and is incomplete. The table includes thousands of clones, approximately 80% detected once. The material was bone marrow, obtained before or after starting hypomethylating agent treatment for myelodysplastic syndrome (not recorded which). Source of these receptors: a human donor with myelodysplastic syndrome. Each CDR3 is given with its conserved first and last residue. A row's size may be missing; if present it is once, few, many or a size class.

j_call v_call clone_size cdr3_aa
TRBJ1-4 TRBV6-5 NA CASSYRQGRKLFF
TRBJ2-4 TRBV14 NA CASSHVSAKNIQYF
TRBJ1-1 TRBV15 NA CATSPGRGTAGTEAFF
TRBJ1-5 TRBV27 NA CASSLTPQGGWTQHF
TRBJ1-1 TRBV19 few CASSIWGNTEAFF
TRBJ1-1 TRBV5-1 NA CASSIQGTDTEAFF
TRBJ2-3 TRBV6-4 NA CASRLKPSTDTQYF
TRBJ2-3 TRBV5-1 NA CASSSGPRSDTQYF
TRBJ2-7 TRBV7-2 NA CASSSNGGYEQYF
TRBJ2-1 TRBV7-9 NA CASSLRPGTGGSEQFF
TRBJ1-6 TRBV6-5 once CASSYSKGSPLHF